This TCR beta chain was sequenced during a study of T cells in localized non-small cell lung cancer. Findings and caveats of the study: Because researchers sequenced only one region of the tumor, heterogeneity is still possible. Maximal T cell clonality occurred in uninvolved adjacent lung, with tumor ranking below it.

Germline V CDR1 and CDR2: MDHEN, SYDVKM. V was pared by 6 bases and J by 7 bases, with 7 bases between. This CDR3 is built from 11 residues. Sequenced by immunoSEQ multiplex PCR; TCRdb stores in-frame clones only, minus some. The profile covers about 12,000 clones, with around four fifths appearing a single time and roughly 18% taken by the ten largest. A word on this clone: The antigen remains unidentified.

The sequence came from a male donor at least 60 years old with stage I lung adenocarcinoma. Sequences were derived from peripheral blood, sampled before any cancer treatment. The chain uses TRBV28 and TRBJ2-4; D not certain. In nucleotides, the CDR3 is TGTGCCAGCAGCACCACTAACATTCAGTACTTC. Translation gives CASSTTNIQYF.